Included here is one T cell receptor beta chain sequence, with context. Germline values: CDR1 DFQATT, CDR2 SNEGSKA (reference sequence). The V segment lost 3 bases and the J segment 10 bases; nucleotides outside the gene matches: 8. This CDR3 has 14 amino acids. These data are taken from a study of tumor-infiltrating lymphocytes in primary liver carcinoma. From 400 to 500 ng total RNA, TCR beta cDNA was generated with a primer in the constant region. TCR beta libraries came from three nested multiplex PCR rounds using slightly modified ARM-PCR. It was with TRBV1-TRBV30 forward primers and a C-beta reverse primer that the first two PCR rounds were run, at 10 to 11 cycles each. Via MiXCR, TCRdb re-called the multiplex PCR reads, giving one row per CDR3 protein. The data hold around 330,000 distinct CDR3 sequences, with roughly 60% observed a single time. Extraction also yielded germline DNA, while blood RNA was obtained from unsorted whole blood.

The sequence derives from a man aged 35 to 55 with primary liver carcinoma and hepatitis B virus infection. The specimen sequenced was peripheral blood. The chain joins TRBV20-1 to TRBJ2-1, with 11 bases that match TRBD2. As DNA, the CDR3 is TGCAGTGCTAGCGTCCCTCTAGCGGGAGGAGAGCAGTTCTTC. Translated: CSASVPLAGGEQFF.